The 30 T cell receptor beta chains below come from one sample, sequenced in a study of early stage breast cancer tumors. Some clones are missing from TCRdb's copy, which holds only in-frame ones; the method was immunoSEQ multiplex PCR. The table includes roughly 60,000 clones, roughly 80% detected once. The sample consisted of blood. The receptors were sampled from a person in their thirties with breast cancer.

The chain joins TRBV2 to TRBJ1-4, with TRBD1 as a possible D gene (5 bases). The V and J ends lost 6 bases and 6 bases respectively, with 5 bases between them. Germline-derived CDR1 and CDR2 are SNHLY and FYNNEI. The CDR3 contains 11 residues. The CDR3, as DNA: TGTGCCAGCAGGGGGGATGAAAAACTGTTTTTT. Protein product: CASRGDEKLFF.

V gene TRBV6-5 combines with J gene TRBJ2-1; D may match TRBD1 or TRBD2 (6 bases each). V lost 2 bases and J lost 9, with 17 bases in between. From germline, CDR1 is MNHEY and CDR2 SVGAGI. This CDR3 is 15 amino acids long. The CDR3 DNA is TGTGCCAGCAGTTACCCGGGACTCGAGGGGGGTGAGCAGTTCTTC. This sequence encodes CASSYPGLEGGEQFF.

The CDR3, as DNA: TGTGCCAGCAGCGAGAGACAGGGCCCCTCCTACGAGCAGTACTTC. Protein product: CASSERQGPSYEQYF. V gene TRBV7-8 combines with J gene TRBJ2-5; 7 positions agree with TRBD1. The J call may be in error: the DNA end matches TRBJ2-7 better. This CDR3 has 15 amino acids. In germline, CDR1 is SGHVS, CDR2 FQNEAQ.

This clone has only one observation. V gene TRBV5-1 combines with J gene TRBJ2-3, with 13 bases that match TRBD2. With V trimmed by 1 base and J by 9 bases, 8 bases remained unmatched. In germline, CDR1 is SGHRS, CDR2 YFSETQ. The CDR3 runs to 16 residues. The CDR3 region is CASSLRLAGGPRTQYF. The CDR3 DNA follows: TGCGCCAGCAGCTTGAGACTAGCGGGAGGCCCCAGGACGCAGTATTTT.

This clone was found a few times. The chain couples TRBV6-1 to TRBJ2-3, with D possibly TRBD1 on 6 matching bases. The CDR3 loop spans 16 amino acids. Germline assignment: CDR1 MNHNS and CDR2 SASEGT. The V end lost 4 bases, the J end lost 2 bases, and 16 bases lay between the germline ends. This CDR3 reads CASSADSRQTTDTQYF. The CDR3 DNA reads TGTGCCAGCAGTGCGGACAGCCGACAAACCACAGATACGCAGTATTTT.

The V and J genes are TRBV5-6 and TRBJ2-7; the match to TRBD2 covers 9 bases. Trimming at V came to 0 bases and at J to 12 bases, leaving 13 bases not matched to a gene. This CDR3 region has 15 residues. Germline assignment: CDR1 SGHDT and CDR2 YYEEEE. The DNA for the CDR3 is TGTGCCAGCAGCTTGGGGGTTGTTATTAGCGGGAGTATGTACTTC. Translated, it gives CASSLGVVISGSMYF.

V usage is TRBV7-6 and J usage is TRBJ2-3; D is ambiguous. From germline, CDR1 is SGHVS and CDR2 FNYEAQ. The CDR3 contains 12 residues. Trimming removed 3 bases at V and 1 base at J, with 2 bases between. The CDR3 sequence is CASSFGTDTQYF. CDR3 nucleotide sequence: TGTGCCAGCAGCTTCGGCACAGATACGCAGTATTTT.

This chain connects TRBV4-1 to TRBJ2-7; tentative D call: TRBD2 (6 bases). This CDR3 contains 14 residues. CDR1 and CDR2 (germline): MGHRA, YSYEKL. Trimming took off 1 base at V and 7 bases at J, with 14 bases between the two ends. The CDR3 nucleotides read TGCGCCAGCAGCCAAGGGAACGGGAGAAGTGAGCAGTACTTC. It specifies CASSQGNGRSEQYF.

The V gene is TRBV11-2, the J gene TRBJ2-7; weak D call: TRBD2 (5 bases). The CDR3 has 14 residues. Between the trimmed V and J ends, which lost 2 bases and 4 bases, there was a span of 12 bases. Germline CDR1 reads SGHAT; CDR2 reads FQNNGV. The CDR3 DNA reads as TGTGCCAGCAGCTTAATCGCGGGTGGTTACGAGCAGTACTTC. Encoded protein: CASSLIAGGYEQYF.

The chain couples TRBV5-1 to TRBJ2-5; D possibly corresponds to TRBD1 (5 bases). Between the trimmed V and J ends, which lost 3 bases and 2 bases, there was a span of 11 bases. This CDR3 spans 14 amino acids. Looked up from germline, CDR1 is SGHRS and CDR2 is YFSETQ. CDR3 region: CASSSYRLQETQYF. CDR3 DNA sequence: TGCGCCAGCAGCTCATACAGGCTTCAAGAGACCCAGTACTTC.

The rearrangement links TRBV10-3 to TRBJ1-2; D unresolved. Germline V lookup: CDR1 ENHRY, CDR2 SYGVKD. The CDR3 is 16 residues long. Between the trimmed V and J ends, which lost 3 bases and 0 bases, there was a span of 14 bases. The CDR3 sequence: CAISDLIGPPNYGYTF. As DNA, the CDR3 is TGTGCCATCAGTGATCTAATCGGGCCTCCTAACTATGGCTACACCTTC.

The chain carries TRBV2 and TRBJ1-2; D gene ambiguous. CDR3 length: 15 amino acids. Germline V CDR1 and CDR2: SNHLY, FYNNEI. The V gene lost 5 bases and the J gene lost 7 bases, with 20 bases spanning the gap. CDR3 residues: CASSLRSGEIVGYTF. CDR3 nucleotides: TGTGCCAGCAGTTTACGGTCCGGAGAGATTGTTGGCTACACCTTC.

This chain links TRBV4-3 with TRBJ2-7; the match to TRBD2 covers 10 bases. The length of the CDR3 is 15 residues. The ends lost 4 bases at V and 0 bases at J; junction bases unmatched: 3. The germline gives CDR1 LGHNA, CDR2 YSLEER. The CDR3 protein is CASSPTSGSSYEQYF. The CDR3 nucleotides are TGCGCCAGCAGCCCGACTAGCGGGTCCTCCTACGAGCAGTACTTC.

The chain couples TRBV4-1 to TRBJ1-1; 8 nucleotides align to TRBD1. The J segment lost 2 bases and the V segment lost 1 base, leaving 6 bases of the junction unmatched. Germline V gene lookup returns CDR1 MGHRA and CDR2 YSYEKL. The CDR3 contains 16 residues. The chain's CDR3 is CASSQADRALNTEAFF. DNA for the CDR3: TGCGCCAGCAGCCAAGCGGACAGGGCCCTCAACACTGAAGCTTTCTTT.

The chain combines TRBV11-2 with TRBJ1-6, with 8 bases aligning to TRBD1. Germline trimming cut 2 bases from V and 8 bases from J; bases unmatched to any gene: 8. The CDR3 length is 16 residues. The germline V gene encodes CDR1 SGHAT and CDR2 FQNNGV. Written as DNA, the CDR3 is TGTGCCAGCAGCTTATTCCGGGACAGGCGTCATTCACCCCTCCACTTT. Translation: CASSLFRDRRHSPLHF.

This clone appeared once. In nucleotides, the CDR3 is TGCAGTGCGGCTGGGGAGGTTGAGCAGTTCTTC. Amino acid sequence: CSAAGEVEQFF. The chain uses TRBV20-1 and TRBJ2-1, with a possible D match to TRBD2 (6 bases). The CDR3 runs to 11 residues. V lost 6 bases and J lost 9, with 12 bases in between. Per the germline V gene, CDR1 is DFQATT and CDR2 is SNEGSKA (reference sequence).

This rearrangement joins TRBV5-8 to TRBJ2-7; D is possibly TRBD1 or TRBD2 (5 bases each). V lost 3 bases and J 8 bases, leaving 21 bases between the germline ends. This CDR3 contains 15 residues. The germline CDR1 and CDR2 sequences are SGHTS and YDEGEE. CDR3 sequence reads: CASSSRLPREGKQYF. CDR3 nucleotides: TGTGCCAGCAGCTCCCGACTGCCCAGAGAGGGGAAGCAGTACTTC.

The chain has TRBV5-6 and TRBJ1-3; maybe TRBD1 (5 bases). Germline V lookup: CDR1 SGHDT, CDR2 YYEEEE. The CDR3 totals 14 residues. V was clipped by 5 bases and J by 4 bases, with 13 bases between them. This chain's CDR3 is CASSTIGTGNTIYF. CDR3 nucleotides: TGTGCCAGCAGTACAATAGGGACCGGAAACACCATATATTTT.

The chain links TRBV5-8 to TRBJ2-2, with D hard to call. There are 14 residues in the CDR3. Germline lookup yields CDR1 SGHTS and CDR2 YDEGEE. V lost 9 bases and J 0 bases, leaving 12 bases between the germline ends. The CDR3 loop is CATKVFSNTGELFF. CDR3 DNA: TGTGCCACCAAGGTGTTCTCGAACACCGGGGAGCTGTTTTTT. Variable domain in full (rest from reference TRBV5-8 and TRBJ2-2): EAGVTQSPTHLIKTRGQQATLRCSPISGHTSVYWYQQALGLGLQFLLWYDEGEERNRGNFPPRFSGRQFPNYSSELNVNALELEDSALYLCATKVFSNTGELFFGEGSRLTVL.

The chain links TRBV6-5 to TRBJ1-1; D unresolved. Germline V gene data show CDR1 as MNHEY and CDR2 as SVGAGI. CDR3 length equals 12 residues. V gave up 6 bases and J gave up 7 bases, with 12 bases separating them. The CDR3: CASSPRGREAFF. The CDR3 region has the DNA TGTGCCAGCAGCCCCCGAGGCCGTGAAGCTTTCTTT.

V and J are TRBV6-4 and TRBJ2-3; 7 nucleotides agree with TRBD2. This CDR3 comprises 18 residues. Trimming cost V 2 bases and J 0 bases; bases outside gene matches: 11. CDR1 and CDR2 from the germline V gene are MRHNA and SNTAGT. The DNA for the CDR3 is TGTGCCAGCAGTGACGGACCCGGAGGTAGCGGGAGCACAGATACGCAGTATTTT. Amino acids: CASSDGPGGSGSTDTQYF.

CDR3 bases: TGTGCCAGCAGTAACCTTGGACAGGTCGGGCTTGAAGCTTTCTTT. It encodes CASSNLGQVGLEAFF. The chain employs TRBV2 and TRBJ1-1, with TRBD1 matching 7 bases. The J segment lost 7 bases and the V segment lost 5 bases, leaving 13 bases of the junction unmatched. Germline CDR1 reads SNHLY; CDR2 reads FYNNEI. CDR3 length equals 15 residues.

The V call is TRBV6-6, the J call TRBJ1-5; D gene ambiguous. The CDR3 runs to 15 residues. The ends were cut back, 0 bases at V and 9 bases at J, with 15 bases in the middle. Germline lookup yields CDR1 MNHNY and CDR2 SVGAGI (reference sequence). The CDR3 nucleotides are TGTGCCAGCAGTTACTCGACGTTAGGCCTGGGGCCCCAGCATTTT. This translates into CASSYSTLGLGPQHF.

In its sample, this clone was seen a few times. The chain uses TRBV7-6 and TRBJ2-1; D unresolved. V was clipped by 8 bases and J by 0 bases, with 11 bases between them. The CDR3 covers 14 residues. Looked up from germline, CDR1 is SGHVS and CDR2 is FNYEAQ. The CDR3 sequence is CASPSYRSYNEQFF. CDR3 DNA: TGTGCCAGCCCTAGTTACCGCTCCTACAATGAGCAGTTCTTC.

V is TRBV7-2 and J is TRBJ2-7; D possibly corresponds to TRBD1 (6 bases). The CDR3 contains 15 residues. Germline V gene sequence: CDR1 SGHTA, CDR2 FQGNSA. V gave up 5 bases and J gave up 6 bases, with 20 bases separating them. Here the CDR3 reads CASSPIGTRGGEQYF. The CDR3 bases are TGTGCCAGCAGCCCGATCGGGACCCGAGGGGGCGAGCAGTACTTC.

This clone has a single count. This rearrangement joins TRBV19 to TRBJ2-1, with 7 bases fitting TRBD1. Per the germline V gene, CDR1 is LNHDA and CDR2 is SQIVND (reference sequence). CDR3 length equals 15 residues. With V trimmed by 5 bases and J by 2 bases, 6 bases remained unmatched. For the CDR3, the DNA is TGTGCCAGTAGTTTTGACAGGGCGCCCTACAATGAGCAGTTCTTC. This encodes CASSFDRAPYNEQFF. Using reference TRBV19 and TRBJ2-1 for the parts outside the CDR3, the full variable domain is DGGITQSPKYLFRKEGQNVTLSCEQNLNHDAMYWYRQDPGQGLRLIYYSQIVNDFQKGDIAEGYSVSREKKESFPLTVTSAQKNPTAFYLCASSFDRAPYNEQFFGPGTRLTVL.

The chain is built from TRBV5-4 and TRBJ1-1; tentative D call: TRBD1 (6 bases). The CDR3 extends over 13 amino acids. Germline lookup yields CDR1 SGHNT and CDR2 YYREEE (reference sequence). V lost 7 bases and J lost 5, with 15 bases in between. The CDR3 DNA is TGTGCCAGCGCTTGGGGGGCGGATACTGAAGCTTTCTTT. Protein product: CASAWGADTEAFF.

This chain uses TRBV30 with TRBJ1-4; 7 bases are shared with TRBD1. With V trimmed by 2 bases and J by 7 bases, 7 bases remained unmatched. The CDR3 contains 14 residues. The germline gives CDR1 GTSNPN, CDR2 SVGIG (reference sequence). In DNA form, the CDR3 reads TGTGCCTGGAGTCTGACAGGGTTTATTGAAAAACTGTTTTTT. It yields the protein CAWSLTGFIEKLFF. Full variable domain (missing parts from reference TRBV30 and TRBJ1-4): SQTIHQWPATLVQPVGSPLSLECTVEGTSNPNLYWYRQAAGRGLQLLFYSVGIGQISSEVPQNLSASRPQDRQFILSSKKLLLSDSGFYLCAWSLTGFIEKLFFGSGTQLSVL.

In this sample, this clone turned up once. This rearrangement joins TRBV19 to TRBJ2-1; no clear D. The V gene lost 2 bases and the J gene lost 2 bases, with 7 bases spanning the gap. CDR1 is LNHDA and CDR2 is SQIVND in the germline V gene (reference sequence). The CDR3 has 14 residues. The CDR3 loop is CASSISPAYNEQFF. The CDR3 nucleotides read TGTGCCAGTAGTATATCTCCAGCCTACAATGAGCAGTTCTTC.

The chain recombines TRBV5-5 with TRBJ1-2, with a weak D call TRBD1 (5 bases). CDR1 SGHKS and CDR2 YYEKEE come from the germline V gene (reference sequence). The CDR3 loop spans 16 amino acids. V dropped 1 base and J dropped 1 base, with 14 bases sitting between them. CDR3 loop: CASSLRGGVINYGYTF. In nucleotides, the CDR3 is TGTGCCAGCAGCTTGCGGGGAGGGGTGATTAACTATGGCTACACCTTC. Filled out from reference TRBV5-5 and TRBJ1-2, the complete variable domain reads DAGVTQSPTHLIKTRGQQVTLRCSPISGHKSVSWYQQVLGQGPQFIFQYYEKEERGRGNFPDRFSARQFPNYSSELNVNALLLGDSALYLCASSLRGGVINYGYTFGSGTRLTVV.